The 6 T cell receptor beta chains listed next were all sequenced from one sample in a study of CD8 T cells in ankylosing spondylitis (dated by TCRdb to between 2016 and 2019). Library method: 5' RACE. This sample was sequenced with an Illumina HiSeq 2500. Using fastp at Q25 and MiXCR, TCRdb reprocessed the public reads and kept productive beta chains. Every distinct CDR3 protein forms one entry, paired with its most common genes and DNA. This sample gives approximately 290,000 distinct CDR3 sequences in total; around 21% of them show up just once. The ten top clones hold roughly 3.6% of the sample. Source material: blood, either unsorted or a sorted T cell fraction (not recorded which). Source of these receptors: a female donor with ankylosing spondylitis or in good health (not recorded which).

This clonotype showed up just a few times. The rearrangement links TRBV5-6 to TRBJ1-2, with D perhaps matching TRBD1 (6 bases). The CDR3 totals 13 residues. Germline V lookup: CDR1 SGHDT, CDR2 YYEEEE. Trimming removed 5 bases at V and 5 bases at J, with 13 bases between. This CDR3 reads CASSSTGAYGYTF. CDR3 nucleotide sequence: TGTGCCAGCAGTTCGACAGGAGCTTATGGCTACACCTTC.

This clonotype was found a few times. The gene calls are TRBV29-1 and TRBJ2-7; perhaps TRBD2 as D (6 bases). The V gene lost 1 base and the J gene lost 1 base, with 14 bases spanning the gap. Germline V gene lookup returns CDR1 SQVTM and CDR2 ANQGSEA. CDR3 length equals 15 residues. As DNA, the CDR3 is TGCAGCGTTGAAGGGGGCTTTAGCGGTTCCTACGAGCAGTACTTC. Its translation: CSVEGGFSGSYEQYF.

This clonotype was seen a handful of times. The V and J genes are TRBV30 and TRBJ1-1; 7 bases line up with TRBD1. Germline CDR1 reads GTSNPN; CDR2 reads SVGIG (reference sequence). The CDR3 is made up of 14 amino acids. Trimming removed 7 bases from V and 6 bases from J; junction bases left unmatched: 14. The CDR3: CAFRNRGKLAEAFF. The DNA for the CDR3 is TGTGCCTTTCGAAACAGGGGAAAACTCGCTGAAGCTTTCTTT.

The chain uses TRBV6-4 and TRBJ1-4; no definite D call. Germline V gene sequence: CDR1 MRHNA, CDR2 SNTAGT. The CDR3 has 14 residues. With 5 bases removed from V and 0 bases from J, the gap between germline ends came to 7 bases. The CDR3 DNA is TGTGCCAGCAGTTTTGATGCAACTAATGAAAAACTGTTTTTT. Amino acids: CASSFDATNEKLFF.

This clonotype was recorded at least ten times. The chain combines TRBV20-1 with TRBJ2-7, with D unclear. Germline CDR1 is DFQATT and CDR2 is SNEGSKA (reference sequence). V was clipped by 0 bases and J by 3 bases, with 15 bases between them. This CDR3 has 15 residues. The CDR3 sequence: CSARDLSMVNYEQYF. CDR3 coding DNA: TGCAGTGCTAGAGATCTGTCGATGGTCAACTACGAGCAGTACTTC.

This rearrangement joins TRBV7-2 to TRBJ2-1; TRBD2 agrees at 9 bases. The germline gives CDR1 SGHTA, CDR2 FQGNSA. Losses at the gene ends were 5 bases for V and 8 bases for J; bases not matched to a gene: 16. The CDR3 is made up of 17 amino acids. The CDR3 DNA follows: TGTGCCAGCAGCCCGCCAGTAGCGGGAGTGGGAGGCGATGAGCAGTTCTTC. Protein sequence: CASSPPVAGVGGDEQFF.